The entry below gives a single TCR beta chain sequence along with its context. This CDR3 is built from 15 residues. V shed 3 bases and J shed 0 bases, with 9 bases lying between them. Germline CDR1 reads MGHRA; CDR2 reads YSYEKL. The source of the sample is a study of blood T cell repertoires in COVID-19. Produced via immunoSEQ multiplex PCR; TCRdb's table is partial and in-frame only. The sample yields tens of thousands of clones, about three quarters seen once. The sequence came from a man aged 25-45 years with COVID-19, enrolled during active disease. Sequencing was performed on peripheral blood. The rearrangement links TRBV4-1 to TRBJ2-1, with D tentatively TRBD2 (6 bases). The CDR3 protein is CASSQGGSSYNEQFF. Written as DNA, the CDR3 is TGCGCCAGCAGCCAGGGGGGTAGCTCCTACAATGAGCAGTTCTTC.